The source of this T cell receptor beta chain is a study of shared clonotypes between healthy human individuals. The CDR3 extends over 14 amino acids. CDR1 is LNHDA, CDR2 SQIVND, per germline (reference sequence). Trimming took off 6 bases at V and 0 bases at J, with 11 bases between the two ends. Assay: immunoSEQ multiplex PCR; the TCRdb copy retains only in-frame clones and omits some. The sample lists some 2.1 million clones, roughly 95% occurring once. J is TRBJ1-2 and V is TRBV19; D gene ambiguous. The sequence was obtained from a man aged 18-30 years in good health. Sequences were obtained from naive CD4+ T cells sorted from blood. This sample's subset: CD45RA+ positively selected. CDR3 DNA: TGTGCCAGTAGCCGCCAGCCCGCTAACTATGGCTACACCTTC. This gives the protein CASSRQPANYGYTF.